The 17 T cell receptor beta chains given below trace back to one sample, sequenced in a study of OX40 agonist ivuxolimab in advanced cancers. Produced via immunoSEQ multiplex PCR; TCRdb's table is partial and in-frame only. The table has about 60,000 clones, about 89% seen once. Sequencing used CD4+ or CD8+ T cells sorted from blood, obtained in a trial of the OX40 agonist ivuxolimab. The receptors originated from an adult with an advanced solid tumor such as melanoma, head and neck, liver or kidney cancer.

The V and J genes are TRBV2 and TRBJ1-2, with D possibly being TRBD1 (5 bases). The V end lost 4 bases, the J end lost 8 bases, and 20 bases lay between the germline ends. In germline, CDR1 is SNHLY, CDR2 FYNNEI. The CDR3 runs to 15 residues. CDR3 DNA: TGTGCCAGCAGTGTGTTACGCAGAGGGGAGAGGGGCTACACCTTC. Translated: CASSVLRRGERGYTF.

Only one count was recorded for this clone. V is TRBV28 and J is TRBJ2-1; 10 bases agree with TRBD1. The CDR3 is 16 residues long. Germline trimming cut 5 bases from V and 2 bases from J; bases unmatched to any gene: 6. Germline-derived CDR1 and CDR2 are MDHEN and SYDVKM. Written as DNA, the CDR3 is TGTGCCAGCAGTGCTGTCGGGACAGGGGCCTACAATGAGCAGTTCTTC. Residues: CASSAVGTGAYNEQFF.

The chain couples TRBV10-3 to TRBJ1-1; TRBD1 aligns across 7 bases. V lost 10 bases and J lost 3; bases outside the gene matches: 11. CDR1 is ENHRY, CDR2 SYGVKD, per germline. The CDR3 is made up of 14 amino acids. The DNA of the CDR3 is TGTGCCAGCACTACAGGGGCGGCGGACACTGAAGCTTTCTTT. Translating gives CASTTGAADTEAFF.

The genes are TRBV5-4 and TRBJ1-1; the D gene is possibly TRBD1 (5 bases). The CDR3 loop spans 14 amino acids. Germline V gene lookup returns CDR1 SGHNT and CDR2 YYREEE (reference sequence). Trimming stripped 5 bases from V and 1 base from J, with 12 bases between. The CDR3 region is CASRSGTENTEAFF. The CDR3 nucleotides are TGTGCCAGCAGGTCCGGGACGGAGAACACTGAAGCTTTCTTT. The full variable domain, rest sourced from reference TRBV5-4 and TRBJ1-1, is ETGVTQSPTHLIKTRGQQVTLRCSSQSGHNTVSWYQQALGQGPQFIFQYYREEENGRGNFPPRFSGLQFPNYSSELNVNALELDDSALYLCASRSGTENTEAFFGQGTRLTVV.

Written as DNA, the CDR3 is TGTGCCAGCAGCTTGCAGGGATACAATGAGCAGTTCTTC. This encodes CASSLQGYNEQFF. The chain is built from TRBV5-6 and TRBJ2-1; TRBD1 is a possible D gene (5 bases). V lost 1 base and J lost 4, with 6 bases in between. CDR1 SGHDT and CDR2 YYEEEE come from the germline V gene. CDR3 length equals 13 residues.

The chain carries TRBV4-1 and TRBJ2-7; D perhaps matches TRBD2 (7 bases). In germline, CDR1 is MGHRA, CDR2 YSYEKL. This CDR3 is built from 18 residues. Between the trimmed V and J ends, which lost 4 bases and 1 base, there was a span of 23 bases. CDR3 loop: CASSPGGVASGTSYEQYF. As DNA, the CDR3 is TGCGCCAGCAGCCCAGGCGGGGTCGCCAGCGGGACATCCTACGAGCAGTACTTC.

V and J are TRBV6-5 and TRBJ1-2; 7 nucleotides align to TRBD1. The V segment lost 1 base and the J segment 5 bases; nucleotides outside the gene matches: 4. The CDR3 has 14 amino acids. Germline lookup yields CDR1 MNHEY and CDR2 SVGAGI. The CDR3 reads CASSYWETGYGYTF. CDR3 nucleotides: TGTGCCAGCAGTTACTGGGAGACAGGGTATGGCTACACCTTC.

This clone was recorded once. The V and J genes are TRBV14 and TRBJ2-4; D remains ambiguous. The CDR3 loop spans 13 amino acids. Germline CDR1 and CDR2: SGHDN and FVKESK. V was cut by 0 bases and J by 11 bases, with 11 bases left in between. The CDR3 loop is CASSQEVQTLQYF. The CDR3 DNA is TGTGCCAGCAGCCAAGAAGTACAAACCCTTCAGTACTTC.

The genes are TRBV7-2 and TRBJ2-7; unclear D gene. CDR3 length equals 13 residues. Trimming cost V 4 bases and J 2 bases, with 9 bases left between them. Germline V gene lookup returns CDR1 SGHTA and CDR2 FQGNSA. Here the CDR3 DNA reads TGTGCCAGCAGCTCAGTTGGAGCCTACGAGCAGTACTTC. It specifies CASSSVGAYEQYF.

V and J are TRBV27 and TRBJ2-2; D call uncertain. Looked up from germline, CDR1 is MNHEY and CDR2 is SMNVEV (reference sequence). V shed 3 bases and J shed 6 bases, with 5 bases lying between them. The CDR3 has 12 amino acids. CDR3 loop: CASSFPSGELFF. As DNA, the CDR3 is TGTGCCAGCAGTTTCCCGTCCGGGGAGCTGTTTTTT.

The CDR3 reads CASLQGSYEQYF. CDR3 sequence (DNA): TGTGCCAGCCTACAGGGCTCCTACGAGCAGTACTTC. This chain joins TRBV28 and TRBJ2-7; maybe TRBD1 (6 bases). Trimming pared 8 bases from V and 0 bases from J, leaving 8 bases between. The germline V gene has CDR1 MDHEN and CDR2 SYDVKM. There are 12 residues in the CDR3.

The rearrangement uses TRBV28 and TRBJ1-5, with D possibly TRBD1 on 6 matching bases. CDR1 MDHEN and CDR2 SYDVKM come from the germline V gene. This CDR3 contains 17 residues. The germline V and J ends were trimmed by 6 bases and 2 bases, with 20 bases remaining between them. CDR3 in DNA: TGTGCCAGCAGATACAGGGAGCTTGGAGGGGGCAATCAGCCCCAGCATTTT. The encoded protein is CASRYRELGGGNQPQHF.

The chain joins TRBV5-8 to TRBJ2-3; perhaps TRBD2 as D (5 bases). This CDR3 comprises 13 residues. The V gene's germline CDR1 is SGHTS and CDR2 YDEGEE. The V gene lost 4 bases and the J gene lost 2 bases, with 8 bases spanning the gap. The CDR3 DNA follows: TGTGCCAGCAGCATCGGGGACACAGATACGCAGTATTTT. Translation gives CASSIGDTDTQYF.

The count of this clone is one. The CDR3 region has the DNA TGTGCCAGCAGTTTAAGCCTCTGGCACGAGCAGTACTTC. This gives the protein CASSLSLWHEQYF. The chain recombines TRBV28 with TRBJ2-7, with unresolved D. This CDR3 spans 13 amino acids. The V and J ends lost 2 bases and 5 bases respectively, with 10 bases between them. The V gene's germline CDR1 is MDHEN and CDR2 SYDVKM.

The V call is TRBV5-8, the J call TRBJ2-7; 14 positions match TRBD2. CDR3 length: 18 residues. Trimming took 3 bases from V and 1 from J; bases not matched to a gene: 9. Germline loops: CDR1 SGHTS, CDR2 YDEGEE. Here the CDR3 reads CASSSRGLAGVWSYEQYF. DNA for the CDR3: TGTGCCAGCAGCTCCCGGGGACTAGCGGGAGTGTGGTCCTACGAGCAGTACTTC.

This rearrangement joins TRBV5-1 to TRBJ2-7; D possibly matches TRBD1 or TRBD2 (5 bases each). Germline V gene sequence: CDR1 SGHRS, CDR2 YFSETQ. This CDR3 spans 11 amino acids. Between the trimmed V and J ends, which lost 5 bases and 4 bases, there was a span of 7 bases. The CDR3 protein is CASRGEYEQYF. The CDR3, as DNA: TGCGCCAGCAGGGGGGAATACGAGCAGTACTTC.

This clone was counted a few times. The chain joins TRBV19 to TRBJ1-5; no firm D call. Per germline, CDR1 LNHDA and CDR2 SQIVND (reference sequence). The ends were cut back, 7 bases at V and 2 bases at J, with 6 bases in the middle. The CDR3 runs 12 residues. CDR3 region: CASTDRNQPQHF. DNA of the CDR3: TGTGCCAGTACGGATCGCAATCAGCCCCAGCATTTT.